This T cell receptor (beta chain) was captured by sequencing in a study of T-cell reconstitution after alpha-beta-depleted transplantation in children. Study results and caveats: T-cell counts and diversity were attributed mostly to newly produced T cells one year after transplant.

CDR3 size: 16 residues. V lost 3 bases, J lost 6 bases, and 9 bases stayed unmatched. This clonotype was counted a few times. Its target is unknown. Unique molecular identifiers were built into the TCRbeta library. TCRdb processed the PCR reads anew with MiXCR; each CDR3 protein has one entry. The top ten clones hold about 30% of a sample with fewer than 85,000 distinct CDR3 sequences, 13% to 15% of them seen once. The chain uses TRBV12-3 or TRBV12-4 and TRBJ2-3, with 10 bases fitting TRBD1. This clonotype originated in a male patient aged 2 to 9 who had a stem cell transplant for acute lymphoblastic leukemia, so the T cells may come from the graft donor. Sequencing was performed on PBMCs, mostly from graft donor cells, taken 180 days after TCRalphabeta/CD19-depleted stem cell transplant. Here the CDR3 DNA reads TGTGCCAGCAGTTTTGACAGGGGGCTAATATTTGATACGCAGTATTTT. Protein: CASSFDRGLIFDTQYF.